Below are 12 T cell receptor beta chains sequenced from a single sample in a study of STAT5B mutations in CD4+ large granular lymphocyte leukemia. Here immunoSEQ multiplex PCR was the method, and the copy in TCRdb shows in-frame clones only, minus some. Here the sample spans about 30,000 clones, more than 60% being singletons. What was sequenced was CD4+ T cells from blood buffy coats. The origin of the receptors is a human donor in good health.

The CDR3 coding sequence is TGTGCCAGCAGCCGGGACAATAATGAGCAGTTCTTC. It encodes CASSRDNNEQFF. The V gene is TRBV5-6, the J gene TRBJ2-1, with a weak D call TRBD1 (6 bases). The germline CDR1 and CDR2 sequences are SGHDT and YYEEEE. The V and J ends lost 4 bases and 7 bases respectively, with 9 bases between them. CDR3 size: 12 residues.

The rearrangement links TRBV7-8 to TRBJ1-1; 7 bases are a match to TRBD1. The CDR3 spans 14 residues. CDR1 and CDR2 (germline): SGHVS, FQNEAQ. V lost 5 bases, J lost 0 bases, and 3 bases stayed unmatched. CDR3 DNA: TGTGCCAGCAGCCAGGGACAGCTGAACACTGAAGCTTTCTTT. It is translated as CASSQGQLNTEAFF.

This clone was seen only a few times. This rearrangement joins TRBV13 to TRBJ2-5; TRBD1 matches at 8 bases. Germline V lookup: CDR1 PRHDT, CDR2 FYEKMQ (reference sequence). This CDR3 is built from 15 residues. V dropped 0 bases and J dropped 6; count of bases not matched to a gene: 6. CDR3 protein: CASSLGTGAGKTQYF. CDR3 bases: TGTGCCAGCAGCTTAGGGACAGGGGCTGGTAAGACCCAGTACTTC.

This chain links TRBV15 with TRBJ2-2; D gene uncertain. The germline gives CDR1 LNHNV, CDR2 YYDKDF (reference sequence). This CDR3 contains 15 residues. The V gene lost 2 bases and the J gene lost 4 bases, with 11 bases spanning the gap. CDR3 loop: CATSRFPQITGELFF. The CDR3 DNA reads TGTGCCACCAGCAGATTCCCTCAGATCACCGGGGAGCTGTTTTTT. Combining the CDR3 with reference TRBV15 and TRBJ2-2 gives the whole variable domain DAMVIQNPRYQVTQFGKPVTLSCSQTLNHNVMYWYQQKSSQAPKLLFHYYDKDFNNEADTPDNFQSRRPNTSFCFLDIRSPGLGDTAMYLCATSRFPQITGELFFGEGSRLTVL.

The chain joins TRBV5-1 to TRBJ2-2, with unresolved D. The CDR3 is 14 amino acids. V lost 4 bases and J 5 bases, leaving 12 bases between the germline ends. Germline lookup yields CDR1 SGHRS and CDR2 YFSETQ. The DNA for the CDR3 is TGCGCCAGCAGCGACTCGACCGTTACCGGGGAGCTGTTTTTT. It translates to CASSDSTVTGELFF.

This clone was detected only a few times. The V call is TRBV5-1, the J call TRBJ1-3; a weak D match, TRBD1 (5 bases). The V gene's germline CDR1 is SGHRS and CDR2 YFSETQ. This CDR3 is 14 amino acids long. Trimming left V 5 bases short and J 1 base short, with 10 bases between. CDR3 bases: TGCGCCAGCAGAACCGGACAATCTGGAAACACCATATATTTT. It codes for CASRTGQSGNTIYF.

V and J are TRBV9 and TRBJ1-6; the match to TRBD1 covers 9 bases. Per the germline V gene, CDR1 is SGDLS and CDR2 is YYNGEE. With 5 bases clipped from V and 9 bases from J, the junction kept 12 bases outside the gene matches. The CDR3 runs 16 residues. The chain's CDR3 is CASSSHNRGLASPLHF. The CDR3 coding sequence is TGTGCCAGCAGTTCTCATAACAGGGGGCTAGCTTCACCCCTCCACTTT.

The rearrangement joins TRBV11-3 to TRBJ2-7, with TRBD1 matching 9 bases. With 1 base clipped from V and 4 bases from J, the junction kept 14 bases outside the gene matches. The CDR3 consists of 18 residues. In germline, CDR1 is SGHNT, CDR2 YENEEA. DNA of the CDR3: TGTGCCAGCAGCTTAGTTCTGGGGACAGGGTTAGGCGGATACGAGCAGTACTTC. Amino acids: CASSLVLGTGLGGYEQYF.

This chain joins TRBV5-1 and TRBJ2-3; D might be TRBD2 (5 bases). Germline-derived CDR1 and CDR2 are SGHRS and YFSETQ. The CDR3 consists of 14 residues. Trimming pared 5 bases from V and 2 bases from J, leaving 12 bases between. CDR3 DNA sequence: TGCGCCAGCAGGGGAGAGCCCGCCACAGATACGCAGTATTTT. The encoded protein is CASRGEPATDTQYF.

This chain joins TRBV2 and TRBJ2-5; 7 nucleotides line up with TRBD2. Germline V gene data show CDR1 as SNHLY and CDR2 as FYNNEI. This CDR3 comprises 16 residues. The V and J ends lost 3 bases and 5 bases, in that order; junction bases with no gene match: 12. The CDR3 protein is CASSDGRAGSRETQYF. The CDR3 DNA reads TGTGCCAGCAGTGATGGGAGGGCAGGGAGTAGGGAGACCCAGTACTTC.

The chain recombines TRBV7-8 with TRBJ2-1; no clear D. Looked up from germline, CDR1 is SGHVS and CDR2 is FQNEAQ. The V end was cut by 5 bases, the J end by 1 base, with 6 bases between. The CDR3 loop spans 13 amino acids. CDR3 in amino acids: CASSPFSYNEQFF. The CDR3 region has the DNA TGTGCCAGCAGCCCCTTTTCCTACAATGAGCAGTTCTTC.

This chain joins TRBV30 and TRBJ2-7; TRBD2 agrees at 10 bases. CDR1 and CDR2 from the germline V gene are GTSNPN and SVGIG (reference sequence). The CDR3 has 14 residues. J gave up 4 bases and V 3 bases, and 6 bases lay outside the gene matches. The CDR3, as DNA: TGTGCCTGGAGAAACGGACTAGCGGCTTACGAGCAGTACTTC. As protein: CAWRNGLAAYEQYF. Full variable domain (remainder filled in from reference TRBV30 and TRBJ2-7): SQTIHQWPATLVQPVGSPLSLECTVEGTSNPNLYWYRQAAGRGLQLLFYSVGIGQISSEVPQNLSASRPQDRQFILSSKKLLLSDSGFYLCAWRNGLAAYEQYFGPGTRLTVT.